One sample yielded the 10 T cell receptor beta chains listed below, sequenced in a study of vaccination and CD4 T cells after COVID-19. The Oncomine TCR Beta short-read assay was what sequenced the DNA obtained from cultured CD4+ T cells. TCRdb called the PCR reads again in MiXCR, with one record for every CDR3 protein. The sample includes roughly 13,000 distinct CDR3 sequences, less than 75% seen only once; the top ten take 9.5% to 12%. Which antigens these TCRs recognize remains unknown. Treatment noted: approximately 9-day PBMC culture with coronavirus spike peptide pools or control peptides (ViraFEST assay). The source material was CD4+ T cells from blood, cultured in vitro. The receptor set was obtained from a human donor who had recovered from COVID-19.

The rearrangement links TRBV4-1 to TRBJ2-4; no firm D call. From germline, CDR1 is MGHRA and CDR2 YSYEKL. V lost 3 bases, J lost 0 bases, and 9 bases lay in between. The CDR3 length is 15 residues. For the CDR3, the DNA is TGCGCCAGCAGCCAGCCCTCCCTAGCCAAAAACATTCAGTACTTC. It is translated as CASSQPSLAKNIQYF.

The chain carries TRBV20-1 and TRBJ2-3; D may be TRBD2 (5 bases). CDR3 length equals 15 residues. V lost 3 bases to trimming and J lost 3 bases, with 16 bases between them. Germline V CDR1 and CDR2: DFQATT, SNEGSKA (reference sequence). The CDR3 DNA reads as TGCAGTGCTAGTGACCGGGAAGGCCTGACAGATACGCAGTATTTT. This sequence encodes CSASDREGLTDTQYF.

This clonotype has a handful of counts. V usage is TRBV5-4 and J usage is TRBJ2-3; maybe TRBD2 (6 bases). Trimming took 4 bases from V and 1 from J, leaving 13 bases between them. The CDR3 length is 15 residues. Per germline, CDR1 SGHNT and CDR2 YYREEE (reference sequence). The CDR3 protein is CASSQDGGGTDTQYF. The DNA for the CDR3 is TGTGCCAGCAGCCAGGATGGAGGGGGCACAGATACGCAGTATTTT.

This clonotype has just one count. This chain uses TRBV7-8 with TRBJ2-5; D possibly uses TRBD1 or TRBD2 (6 bases each). V shed 5 bases and J shed 2 bases, with 18 bases lying between them. There are 16 residues in the CDR3. CDR1 and CDR2 from the germline V gene are SGHVS and FQNEAQ. CDR3 sequence reads: CASSPNAGGGQETQYF. The CDR3 nucleotides are TGTGCCAGCAGCCCTAATGCCGGAGGGGGACAAGAGACCCAGTACTTC.

This clonotype has a handful of counts. The J gene is TRBJ1-5, the V gene TRBV21-1. TRBV21-1 is a known pseudogene. This CDR3 spans 17 amino acids. In nucleotides, the CDR3 is TGTGCCAGCAGCTCTTTGAGGACCCCAGACGGAAATCAGCCCCAGCATTTT. Encoded protein: CASSSLRTPDGNQPQHF.

This rearrangement joins TRBV27 to TRBJ2-7; a possible D gene is TRBD1 (6 bases). The CDR3 length is 12 residues. V lost 6 bases to trimming and J lost 2 bases, with 8 bases between them. Looked up from germline, CDR1 is MNHEY and CDR2 is SMNVEV (reference sequence). The DNA of the CDR3 is TGTGCCAGCAGGGACAGAACCTACGAGCAGTACTTC. Its translation: CASRDRTYEQYF.

J is TRBJ2-3 and V is TRBV29-1, with 11 bases fitting TRBD2. The V and J ends lost 3 bases and 9 bases, in that order; junction bases with no gene match: 5. The CDR3 is 13 amino acids. Germline CDR1 reads SQVTM; CDR2 reads ANQGSEA. CDR3 nucleotides: TGCAGCGTTGATAGCGGGAGGGCAAAGACGCAGTATTTT. It translates to CSVDSGRAKTQYF.

The V call is TRBV5-6, the J call TRBJ2-7; 7 nucleotides line up with TRBD1. This CDR3 contains 15 residues. Trimming cost V 2 bases and J 5 bases; bases outside gene matches: 10. The V gene's germline CDR1 is SGHDT and CDR2 YYEEEE. This chain's CDR3 is CASSFGDSRVHEQYF. The CDR3 DNA reads TGTGCCAGCAGCTTTGGGGACAGTCGGGTCCACGAGCAGTACTTC.

This chain links TRBV12-3 or TRBV12-4 with TRBJ1-5; TRBD1 might be the D (6 bases). This CDR3 is 15 amino acids long. The germline V and J ends were trimmed by 1 base and 6 bases, with 13 bases remaining between them. The CDR3 region is CASSLGGGLSQPQHF. CDR3 in DNA: TGTGCCAGCAGTTTAGGGGGGGGCTTAAGTCAGCCCCAGCATTTT.

The gene calls are TRBV20-1 and TRBJ2-1; TRBD2 matches 9 bases. The trim removed 1 base at V and 7 bases at J, leaving 11 bases unmatched. Germline CDR1 and CDR2: DFQATT and SNEGSKA (reference sequence). The CDR3 is made up of 16 amino acids. DNA for the CDR3: TGCAGTGCTAGAGGGTGGGGTGCTAGCGGGGTAAATGAGCAGTTCTTC. Translation gives CSARGWGASGVNEQFF.